The clone carrying this T cell receptor beta chain showed up many times. Using its own MiXCR run on the RT-PCR reads, TCRdb lists one record per CDR3 protein. The table records hundreds of thousands of distinct CDR3 sequences, 14% of them present only once. Trimming stripped 1 base from V and 0 bases from J, with 13 bases between. CDR1 is SGHRS, CDR2 YFSETQ, per germline. The CDR3 is made up of 16 amino acids. The source of this sequence is a female donor in good health, serving as a healthy control. The chain recombines TRBV5-1 with TRBJ2-5; possibly TRBD2 for D (5 bases). The sequencing input was memory CD4+ T cells from blood. The chain's CDR3 is CASSLLGRRYQETQYF. The CDR3 nucleotides are TGCGCCAGCAGCTTGTTAGGACGGAGGTACCAAGAGACCCAGTACTTC.